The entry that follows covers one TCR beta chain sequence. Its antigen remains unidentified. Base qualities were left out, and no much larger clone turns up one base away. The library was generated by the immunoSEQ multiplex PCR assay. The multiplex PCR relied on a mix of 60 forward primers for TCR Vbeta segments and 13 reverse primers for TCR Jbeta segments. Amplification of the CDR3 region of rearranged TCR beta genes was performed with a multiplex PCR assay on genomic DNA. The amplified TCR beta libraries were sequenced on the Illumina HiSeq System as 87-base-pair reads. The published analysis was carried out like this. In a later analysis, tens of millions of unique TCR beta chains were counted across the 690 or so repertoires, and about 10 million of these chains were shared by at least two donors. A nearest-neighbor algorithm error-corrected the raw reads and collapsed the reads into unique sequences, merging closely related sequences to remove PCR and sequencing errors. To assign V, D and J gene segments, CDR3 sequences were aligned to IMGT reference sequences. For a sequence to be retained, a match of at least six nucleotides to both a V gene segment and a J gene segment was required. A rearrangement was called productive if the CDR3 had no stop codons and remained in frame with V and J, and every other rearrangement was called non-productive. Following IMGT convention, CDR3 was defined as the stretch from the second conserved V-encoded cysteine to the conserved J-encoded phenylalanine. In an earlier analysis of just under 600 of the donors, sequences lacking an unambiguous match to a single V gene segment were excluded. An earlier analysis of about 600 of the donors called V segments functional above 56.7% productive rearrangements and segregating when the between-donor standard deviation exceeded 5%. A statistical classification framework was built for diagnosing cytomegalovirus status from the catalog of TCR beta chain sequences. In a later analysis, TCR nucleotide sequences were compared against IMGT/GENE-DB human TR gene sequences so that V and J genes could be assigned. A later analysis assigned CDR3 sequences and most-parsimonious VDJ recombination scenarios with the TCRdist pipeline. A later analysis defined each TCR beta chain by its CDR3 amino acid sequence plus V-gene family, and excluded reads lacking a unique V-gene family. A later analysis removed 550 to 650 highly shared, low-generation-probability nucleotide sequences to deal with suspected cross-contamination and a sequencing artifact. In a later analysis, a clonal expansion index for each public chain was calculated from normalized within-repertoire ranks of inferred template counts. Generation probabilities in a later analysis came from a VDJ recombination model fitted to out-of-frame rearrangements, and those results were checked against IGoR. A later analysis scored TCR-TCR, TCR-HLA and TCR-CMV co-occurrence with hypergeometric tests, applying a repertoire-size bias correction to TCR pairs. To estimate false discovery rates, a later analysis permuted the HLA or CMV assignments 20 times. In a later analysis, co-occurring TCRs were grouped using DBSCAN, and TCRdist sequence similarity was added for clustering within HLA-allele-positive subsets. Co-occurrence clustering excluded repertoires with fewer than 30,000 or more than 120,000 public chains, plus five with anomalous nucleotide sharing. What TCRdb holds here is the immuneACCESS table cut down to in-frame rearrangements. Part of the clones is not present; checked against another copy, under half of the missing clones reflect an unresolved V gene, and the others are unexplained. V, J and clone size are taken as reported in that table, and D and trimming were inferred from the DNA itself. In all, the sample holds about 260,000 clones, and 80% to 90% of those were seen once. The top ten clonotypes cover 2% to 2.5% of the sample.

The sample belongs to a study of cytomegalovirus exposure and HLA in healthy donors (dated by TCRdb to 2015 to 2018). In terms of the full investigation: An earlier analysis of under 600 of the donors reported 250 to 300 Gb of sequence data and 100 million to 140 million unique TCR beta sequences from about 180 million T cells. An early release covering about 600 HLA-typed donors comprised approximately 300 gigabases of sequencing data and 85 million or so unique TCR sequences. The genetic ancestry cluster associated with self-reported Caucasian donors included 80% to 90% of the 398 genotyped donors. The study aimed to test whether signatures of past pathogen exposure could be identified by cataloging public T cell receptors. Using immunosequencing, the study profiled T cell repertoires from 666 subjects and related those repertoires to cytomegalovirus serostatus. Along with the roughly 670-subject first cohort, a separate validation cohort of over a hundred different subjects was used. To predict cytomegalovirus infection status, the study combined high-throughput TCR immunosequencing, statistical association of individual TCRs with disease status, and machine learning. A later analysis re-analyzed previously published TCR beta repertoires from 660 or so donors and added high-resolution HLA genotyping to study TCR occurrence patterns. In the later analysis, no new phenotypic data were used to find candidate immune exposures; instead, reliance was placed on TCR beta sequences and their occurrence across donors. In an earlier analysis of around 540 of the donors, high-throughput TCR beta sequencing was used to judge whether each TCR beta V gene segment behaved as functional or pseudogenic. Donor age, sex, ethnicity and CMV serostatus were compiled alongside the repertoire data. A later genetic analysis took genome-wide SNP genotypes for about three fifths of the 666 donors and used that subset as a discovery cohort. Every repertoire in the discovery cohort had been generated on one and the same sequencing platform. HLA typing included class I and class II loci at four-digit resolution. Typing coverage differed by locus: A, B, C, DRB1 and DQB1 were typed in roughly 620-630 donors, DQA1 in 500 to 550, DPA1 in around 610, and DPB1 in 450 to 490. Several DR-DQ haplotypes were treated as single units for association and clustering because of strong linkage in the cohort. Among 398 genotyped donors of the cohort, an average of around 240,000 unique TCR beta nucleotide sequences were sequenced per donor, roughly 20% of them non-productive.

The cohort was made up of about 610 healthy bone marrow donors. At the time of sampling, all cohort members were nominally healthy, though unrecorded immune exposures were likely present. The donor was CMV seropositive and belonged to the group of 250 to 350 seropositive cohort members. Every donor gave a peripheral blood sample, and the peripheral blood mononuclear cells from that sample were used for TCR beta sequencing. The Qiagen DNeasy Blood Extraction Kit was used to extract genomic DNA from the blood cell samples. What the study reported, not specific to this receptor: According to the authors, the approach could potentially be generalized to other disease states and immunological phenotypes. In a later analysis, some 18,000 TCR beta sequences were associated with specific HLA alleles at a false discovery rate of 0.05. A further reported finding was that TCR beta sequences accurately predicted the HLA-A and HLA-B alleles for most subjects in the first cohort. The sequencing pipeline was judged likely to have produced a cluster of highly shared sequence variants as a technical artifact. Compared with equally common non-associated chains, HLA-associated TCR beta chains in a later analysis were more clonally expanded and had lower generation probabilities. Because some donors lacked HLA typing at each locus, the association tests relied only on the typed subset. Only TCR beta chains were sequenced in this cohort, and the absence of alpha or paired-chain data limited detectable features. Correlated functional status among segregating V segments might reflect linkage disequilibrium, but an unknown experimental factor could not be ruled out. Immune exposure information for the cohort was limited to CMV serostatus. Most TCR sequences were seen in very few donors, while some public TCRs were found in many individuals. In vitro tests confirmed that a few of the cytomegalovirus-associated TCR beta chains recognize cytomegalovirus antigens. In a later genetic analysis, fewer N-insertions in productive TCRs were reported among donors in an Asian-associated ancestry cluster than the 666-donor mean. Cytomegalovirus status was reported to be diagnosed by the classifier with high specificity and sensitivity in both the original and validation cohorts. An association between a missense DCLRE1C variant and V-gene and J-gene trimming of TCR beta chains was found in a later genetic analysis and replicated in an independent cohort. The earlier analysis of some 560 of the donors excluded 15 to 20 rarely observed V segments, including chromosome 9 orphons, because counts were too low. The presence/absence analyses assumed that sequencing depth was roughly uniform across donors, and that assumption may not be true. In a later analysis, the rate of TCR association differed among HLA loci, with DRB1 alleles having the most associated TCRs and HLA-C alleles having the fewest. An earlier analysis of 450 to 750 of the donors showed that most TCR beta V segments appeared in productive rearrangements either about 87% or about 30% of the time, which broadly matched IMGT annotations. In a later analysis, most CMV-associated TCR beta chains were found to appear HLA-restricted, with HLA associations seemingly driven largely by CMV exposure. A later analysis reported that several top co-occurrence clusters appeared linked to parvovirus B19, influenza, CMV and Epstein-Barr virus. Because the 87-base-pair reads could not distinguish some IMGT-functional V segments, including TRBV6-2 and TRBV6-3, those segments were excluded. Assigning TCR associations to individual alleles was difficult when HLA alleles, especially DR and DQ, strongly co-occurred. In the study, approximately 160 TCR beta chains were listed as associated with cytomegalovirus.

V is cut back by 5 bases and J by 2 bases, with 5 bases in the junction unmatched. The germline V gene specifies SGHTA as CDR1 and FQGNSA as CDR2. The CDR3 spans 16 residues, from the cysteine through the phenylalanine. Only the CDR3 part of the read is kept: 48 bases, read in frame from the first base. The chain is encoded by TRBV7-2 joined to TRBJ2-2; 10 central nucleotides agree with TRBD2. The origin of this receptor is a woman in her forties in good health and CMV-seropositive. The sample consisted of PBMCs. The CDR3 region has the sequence CASSPRTSGNTGELFF. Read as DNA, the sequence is TGTGCCAGCAGCCCCCGGACTAGCGGTAACACCGGGGAGCTGTTTTTT.